Reported below is one T cell receptor (beta chain). Its antigen is unidentified. This specimen belongs to a study of cytomegalovirus exposure and HLA in healthy donors. Study-wide results and caveats: Cytomegalovirus status, reportedly, was diagnosed with high specificity and sensitivity by the classifier.

It was with 60 Vbeta and 13 Jbeta primers that the PCR ran. Only in-frame clones appear in the TCRdb table, and some are missing; sequencing was by immunoSEQ multiplex PCR. The sample records under 150,000 clones, 76% being singletons. The CDR3 length is 11 residues. Germline V gives CDR1 GTSNPN, CDR2 SVGIG (reference sequence). Sequencing was performed on PBMCs. This sequence originates from a young man in good health and CMV-seronegative. V and J are TRBV30 and TRBJ1-1; the D is unclear. The CDR3 loop is CAASLNTEAFF. The DNA of the CDR3 is TGTGCGGCATCCTTGAACACTGAAGCTTTCTTT. Combining the CDR3 with reference TRBV30 and TRBJ1-1 gives the whole variable domain SQTIHQWPATLVQPVGSPLSLECTVEGTSNPNLYWYRQAAGRGLQLLFYSVGIGQISSEVPQNLSASRPQDRQFILSSKKLLLSDSGFYLCAASLNTEAFFGQGTRLTVV.